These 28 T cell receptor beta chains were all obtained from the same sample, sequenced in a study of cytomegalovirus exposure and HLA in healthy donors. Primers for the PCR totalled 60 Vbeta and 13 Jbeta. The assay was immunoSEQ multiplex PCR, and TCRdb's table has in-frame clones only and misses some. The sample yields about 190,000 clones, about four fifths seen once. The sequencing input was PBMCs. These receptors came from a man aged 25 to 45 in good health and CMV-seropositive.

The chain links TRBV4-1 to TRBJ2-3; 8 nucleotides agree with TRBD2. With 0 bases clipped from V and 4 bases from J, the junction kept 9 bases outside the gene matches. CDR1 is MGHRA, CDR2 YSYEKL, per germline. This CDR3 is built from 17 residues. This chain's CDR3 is CASSQDQGLDGADTQYF. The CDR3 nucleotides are TGCGCCAGCAGCCAAGATCAGGGACTAGACGGGGCAGATACGCAGTATTTT.

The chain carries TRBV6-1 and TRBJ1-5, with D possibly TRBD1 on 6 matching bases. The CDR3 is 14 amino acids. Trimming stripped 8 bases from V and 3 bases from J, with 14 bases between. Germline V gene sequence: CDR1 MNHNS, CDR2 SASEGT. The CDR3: CASDPTGNNQPQHF. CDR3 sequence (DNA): TGTGCCAGCGACCCCACAGGGAACAATCAGCCCCAGCATTTT.

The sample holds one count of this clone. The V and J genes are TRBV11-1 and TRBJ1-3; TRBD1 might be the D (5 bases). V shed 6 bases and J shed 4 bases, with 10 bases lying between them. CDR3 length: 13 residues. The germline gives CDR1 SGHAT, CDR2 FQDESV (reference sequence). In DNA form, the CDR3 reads TGTGCCAGCAGTTTGGGGCACGGAAACACCATATATTTT. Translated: CASSLGHGNTIYF.

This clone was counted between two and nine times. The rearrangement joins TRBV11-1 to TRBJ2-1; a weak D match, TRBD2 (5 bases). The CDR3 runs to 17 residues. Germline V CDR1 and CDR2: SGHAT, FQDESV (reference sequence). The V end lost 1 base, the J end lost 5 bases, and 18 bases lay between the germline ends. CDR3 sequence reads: CASSLVVVLGMDNEQFF. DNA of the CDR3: TGTGCCAGCAGCTTAGTGGTTGTACTAGGGATGGACAATGAGCAGTTCTTC.

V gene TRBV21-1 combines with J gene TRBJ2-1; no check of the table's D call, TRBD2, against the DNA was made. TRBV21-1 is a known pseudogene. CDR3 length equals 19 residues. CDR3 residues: CASSLPLSRPSGGSGEQFF. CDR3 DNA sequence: TGTGCCAGCAGCCTTCCCCTTTCTAGGCCTAGCGGGGGATCGGGCGAGCAGTTCTTC.

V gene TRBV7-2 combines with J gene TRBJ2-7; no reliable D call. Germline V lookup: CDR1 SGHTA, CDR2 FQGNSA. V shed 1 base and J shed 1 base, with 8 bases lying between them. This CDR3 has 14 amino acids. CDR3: CASSLVPISYEQYF. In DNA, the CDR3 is TGTGCCAGCAGCTTAGTACCTATTTCCTACGAGCAGTACTTC.

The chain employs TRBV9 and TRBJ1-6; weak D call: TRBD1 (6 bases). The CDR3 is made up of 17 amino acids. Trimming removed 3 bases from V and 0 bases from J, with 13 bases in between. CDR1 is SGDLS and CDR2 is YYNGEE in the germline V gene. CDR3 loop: CASSGARGSSYNSPLHF. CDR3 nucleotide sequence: TGTGCCAGCAGCGGCGCCAGGGGCAGCTCCTATAATTCACCCCTCCACTTT.

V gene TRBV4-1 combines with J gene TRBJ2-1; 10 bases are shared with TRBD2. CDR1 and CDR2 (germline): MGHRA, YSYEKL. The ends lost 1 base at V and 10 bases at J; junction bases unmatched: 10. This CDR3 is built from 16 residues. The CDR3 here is CASSQVSLAGAREQFF. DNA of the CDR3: TGCGCCAGCAGCCAAGTTTCCCTAGCGGGGGCGAGGGAGCAGTTCTTC.

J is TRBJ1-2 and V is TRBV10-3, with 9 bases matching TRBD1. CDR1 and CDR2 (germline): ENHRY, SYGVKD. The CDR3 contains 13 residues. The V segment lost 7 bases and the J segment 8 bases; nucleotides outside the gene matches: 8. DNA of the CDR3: TGTGCCATCACGTTGACAGGGGGAGAGGGCTACACCTTC. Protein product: CAITLTGGEGYTF.

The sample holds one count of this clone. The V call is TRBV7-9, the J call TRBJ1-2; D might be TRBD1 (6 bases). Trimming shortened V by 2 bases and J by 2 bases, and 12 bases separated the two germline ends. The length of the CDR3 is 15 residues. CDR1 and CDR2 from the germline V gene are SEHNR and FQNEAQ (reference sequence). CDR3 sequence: CASSLFGGENYGYTF. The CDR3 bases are TGTGCCAGCAGCTTATTTGGGGGCGAAAACTATGGCTACACCTTC.

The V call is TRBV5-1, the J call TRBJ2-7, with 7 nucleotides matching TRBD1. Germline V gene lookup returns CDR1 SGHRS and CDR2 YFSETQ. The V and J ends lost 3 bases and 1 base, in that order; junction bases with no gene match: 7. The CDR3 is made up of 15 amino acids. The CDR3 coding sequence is TGCGCCAGCAGCTGGGGTACAGGGGTATCCTACGAGCAGTACTTC. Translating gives CASSWGTGVSYEQYF.

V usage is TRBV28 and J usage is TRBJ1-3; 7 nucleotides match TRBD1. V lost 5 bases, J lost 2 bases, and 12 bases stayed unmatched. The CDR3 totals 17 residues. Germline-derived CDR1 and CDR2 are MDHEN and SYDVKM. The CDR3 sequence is CASSPSRQGVAGNTIYF. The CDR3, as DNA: TGTGCCAGCAGTCCATCCCGACAGGGTGTGGCTGGAAACACCATATATTTT.

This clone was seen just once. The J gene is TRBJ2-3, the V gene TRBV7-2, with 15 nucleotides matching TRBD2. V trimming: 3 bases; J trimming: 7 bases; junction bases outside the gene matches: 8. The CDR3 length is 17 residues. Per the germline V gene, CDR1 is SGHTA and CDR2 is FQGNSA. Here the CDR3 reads CASSFLGLAGGLNTQYF. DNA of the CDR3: TGTGCCAGCAGCTTTTTAGGACTAGCGGGGGGGCTGAATACGCAGTATTTT.

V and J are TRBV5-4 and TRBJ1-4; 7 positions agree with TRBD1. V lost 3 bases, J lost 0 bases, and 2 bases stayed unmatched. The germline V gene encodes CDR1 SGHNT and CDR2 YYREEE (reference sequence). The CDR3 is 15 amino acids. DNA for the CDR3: TGTGCCAGCAGCTCGGGACAGCCAACTAATGAAAAACTGTTTTTT. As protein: CASSSGQPTNEKLFF.

This CDR3 reads CASSTRTGRVDTQYF. CDR3 DNA: TGCGCCAGCAGCACTAGGACAGGGAGGGTAGATACGCAGTATTTT. The rearrangement joins TRBV5-1 to TRBJ2-3, with D maybe TRBD1 (8 bases). Germline V gene sequence: CDR1 SGHRS, CDR2 YFSETQ. Trimming shortened V by 4 bases and J by 5 bases, and 17 bases separated the two germline ends. This CDR3 comprises 15 residues.

The CDR3 region is CASSQGLAGGLSTGELFF. CDR3 in DNA: TGTGCCAGCAGCCAAGGACTAGCGGGAGGACTTAGCACCGGGGAGCTGTTTTTT. The chain recombines TRBV9 with TRBJ2-2, with 14 bases identical to TRBD2. Trimming removed 4 bases from V and 4 bases from J; junction bases left unmatched: 9. Germline V gives CDR1 SGDLS, CDR2 YYNGEE. The CDR3 length is 18 residues. Looking up the rest from reference TRBV9 and TRBJ2-2 gives the full variable domain: DSGVTQTPKHLITATGQRVTLRCSPRSGDLSVYWYQQSLDQGLQFLIQYYNGEERAKGNILERFSAQQFPDLHSELNLSSLELGDSALYFCASSQGLAGGLSTGELFFGEGSRLTVL.

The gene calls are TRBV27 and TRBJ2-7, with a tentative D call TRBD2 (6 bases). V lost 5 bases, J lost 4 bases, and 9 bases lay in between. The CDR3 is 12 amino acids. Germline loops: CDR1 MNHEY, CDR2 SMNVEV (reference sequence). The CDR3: CASSRAGYEQYF. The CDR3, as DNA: TGTGCCAGCAGTCGTGCGGGGTACGAGCAGTACTTC.

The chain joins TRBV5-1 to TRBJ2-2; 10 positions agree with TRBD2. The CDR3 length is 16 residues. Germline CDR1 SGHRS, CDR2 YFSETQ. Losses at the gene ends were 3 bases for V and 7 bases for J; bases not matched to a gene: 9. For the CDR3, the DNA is TGCGCCAGCAGCTGGGCGGCTAGCGGGAGTGACGGGGAGCTGTTTTTT. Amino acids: CASSWAASGSDGELFF.

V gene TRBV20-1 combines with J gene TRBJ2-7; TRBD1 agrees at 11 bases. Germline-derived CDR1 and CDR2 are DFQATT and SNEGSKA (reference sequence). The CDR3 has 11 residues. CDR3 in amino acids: CRADRGREQYF. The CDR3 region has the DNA TGCAGGGCGGACAGGGGGCGAGAGCAGTACTTC.

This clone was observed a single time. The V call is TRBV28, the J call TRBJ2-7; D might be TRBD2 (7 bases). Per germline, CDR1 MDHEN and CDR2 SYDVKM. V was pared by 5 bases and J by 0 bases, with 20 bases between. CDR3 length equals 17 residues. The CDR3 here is CASSPLELRGLSYEQYF. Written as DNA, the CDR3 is TGTGCCAGCAGTCCCCTCGAGTTGCGGGGGCTCTCCTACGAGCAGTACTTC.

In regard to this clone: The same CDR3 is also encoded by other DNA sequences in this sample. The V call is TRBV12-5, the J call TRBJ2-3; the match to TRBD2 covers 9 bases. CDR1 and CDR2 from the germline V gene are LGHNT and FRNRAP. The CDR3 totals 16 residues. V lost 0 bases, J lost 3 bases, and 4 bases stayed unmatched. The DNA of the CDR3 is TGTGCTAGTGGTTTGGTACTAACTAGCGGGACAGATACGCAGTATTTT. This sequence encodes CASGLVLTSGTDTQYF.

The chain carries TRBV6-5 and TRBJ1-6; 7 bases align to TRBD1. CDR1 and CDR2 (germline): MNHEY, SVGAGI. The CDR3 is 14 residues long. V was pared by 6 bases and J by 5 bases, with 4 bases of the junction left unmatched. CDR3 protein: CASSPGTDNSPLHF. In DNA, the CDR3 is TGTGCCAGCAGCCCCGGGACAGATAATTCACCCCTCCACTTT.

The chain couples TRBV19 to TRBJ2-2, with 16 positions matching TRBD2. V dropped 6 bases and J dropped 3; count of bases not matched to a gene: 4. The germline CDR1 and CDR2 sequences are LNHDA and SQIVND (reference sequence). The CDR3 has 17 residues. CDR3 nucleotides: TGTGCCAGTAGGGGACTAGCGGGGGGGCGAGACACCGGGGAGCTGTTTTTT. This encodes CASRGLAGGRDTGELFF.

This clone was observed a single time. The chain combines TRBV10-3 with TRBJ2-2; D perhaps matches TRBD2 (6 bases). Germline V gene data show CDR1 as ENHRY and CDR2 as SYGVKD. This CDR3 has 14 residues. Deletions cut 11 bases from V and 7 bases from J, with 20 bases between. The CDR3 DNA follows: TGTGCCTCCGGGACTGTAGAAAAGGGCGGGGAGCTGTTTTTT. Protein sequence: CASGTVEKGGELFF.

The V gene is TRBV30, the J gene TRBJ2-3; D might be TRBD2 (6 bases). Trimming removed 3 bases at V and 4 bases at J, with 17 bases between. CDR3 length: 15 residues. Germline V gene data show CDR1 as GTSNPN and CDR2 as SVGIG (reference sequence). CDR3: CAWSRGAGVADTQYF. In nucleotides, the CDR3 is TGTGCCTGGAGCCGCGGGGCAGGAGTAGCAGATACGCAGTATTTT.

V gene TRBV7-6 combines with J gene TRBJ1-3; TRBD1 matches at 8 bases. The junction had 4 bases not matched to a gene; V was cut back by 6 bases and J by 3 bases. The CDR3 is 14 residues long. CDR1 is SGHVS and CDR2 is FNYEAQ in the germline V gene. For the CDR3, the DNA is TGTGCCAGCAGGGACAGGGATGGTGGAAACACCATATATTTT. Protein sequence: CASRDRDGGNTIYF.

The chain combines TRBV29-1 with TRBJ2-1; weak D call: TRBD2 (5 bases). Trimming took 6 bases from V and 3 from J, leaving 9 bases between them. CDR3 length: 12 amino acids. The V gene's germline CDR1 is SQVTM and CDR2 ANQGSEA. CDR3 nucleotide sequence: TGCAGCGTATACGGGAACTACAATGAGCAGTTCTTC. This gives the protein CSVYGNYNEQFF.

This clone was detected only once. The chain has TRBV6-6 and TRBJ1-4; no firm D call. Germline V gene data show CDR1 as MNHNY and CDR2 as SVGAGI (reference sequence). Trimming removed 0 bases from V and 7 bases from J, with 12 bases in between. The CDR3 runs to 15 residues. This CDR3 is CASSYSGREIEKLFF. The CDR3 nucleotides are TGTGCCAGCAGTTACTCAGGTCGGGAGATTGAAAAACTGTTTTTT.